The sequence of this T cell receptor beta chain was determined in a study of T cell responses to AZD1222 COVID-19 vaccine (dated by TCRdb to the early 2020s). The study in broad terms: A total of over 230 trial participants underwent TCR sequencing, of whom 200 to 220 had received two doses of AZD1222 and around 26 had received two doses of the MenACWY control vaccine. Trial participants were enrolled by age into subgroups of 18-55, 56-69 and 70-plus years, and roughly 150, 30 and 60 TCR-sequenced participants, respectively, were included in these subgroups.

The CDR3 regions of human TCRbeta chains were analyzed by immunosequencing. The original pipeline was this. Repertoire TCRs were checked for matches against a reference library of SARS-CoV-2-specific TCRs that had been generated using the MIRA antigen-specificity platform. Breadth meant the fraction of unique TCRs that were SARS-CoV-2-associated, whereas depth meant the fraction of total T cells that were SARS-CoV-2-associated. Using the MIRA data, every spike-specific TCR was mapped to the spike region that the TCR reacted to and assigned to either a CD4 or a CD8 class. Log10-transformed breadth and depth values were compared by one-way ANOVA with Sidak's multiple comparisons tests. TCRdb provides this immuneACCESS table in a form limited to in-frame rearrangements. Some clones are lacking; in checked studies, under half of them reflect an unresolved V gene, and why the rest are absent is not known. V and J calls and clone size follow that table, whereas D and trimming were derived from the DNA. The sample yields 100,000 to 150,000 clones; around 90% were counted once. 0.9% to 1.3% of the sample is in the top ten clones.

Overall study outcomes, separate from this receptor: In the small 56-69-year group, the increase in depth fell short of significance, most likely because of low power. After two AZD1222 doses, both the breadth and the depth of spike-specific TCRs were significantly higher than at day 0 and than in MenACWY recipients. No day 14 peak-response samples were available, so repertoires were characterized only after the peak T cell response. The vaccine-associated CD4 TCRs covered the entire spike protein, and the dominant responses fell in regions 160-218 and 743-854. Epitopes outside the regions mutated in the B.1.351 and B.1.1.7 variants were reportedly recognized by nearly half of the unique spike-specific TCRs. Participants were mostly white British, with more females than males. The authors suggested clonal diversity may have been underestimated. Only five or six AZD1222 recipients were SARS-CoV-2 seropositive at baseline, limiting conclusions about previously exposed vaccinees.

Spanning cysteine to phenylalanine, the CDR3 consists of 16 amino acids. Only the CDR3 DNA stays, 48 bases, in frame from base 1. Relative to germline, V is 5 bases shorter and J is 2 bases shorter, with 18 bases between their ends. According to the germline V gene, CDR1 reads SGHTA and CDR2 reads FQGNSA. What the time point label conveys for this sample: about 28 days (+/-7) after the second vaccine dose. AZD1222 recipients with second doses at about 4 weeks or about 12 weeks were pooled, because spike-specific TCR depth and breadth did not differ between schedules. Vaccinee samples came from UK trials COV001 and COV002, including a single-blind randomized controlled phase 2/3 trial of AZD1222 (ChAdOx1 nCoV-19) in healthy adults. For TCRbeta chain sequencing, PBMC samples from trial participants were taken at day 0 and at day 28 after the second dose. Details on this clone: No antigen is known for it. It has no much larger one-base neighbor in the sample; base qualities were not kept.

The receptor was isolated from an adult who received the AZD1222 COVID-19 vaccine. The sample in question was peripheral blood, obtained 28 days after the second AZD1222 dose. Recombination linked TRBV7-2 to TRBJ1-1, with the D gene uncertain. Read as DNA, the sequence is TGTGCCAGCAGCCCACTTTGGACCGGGGTTAACACTGAAGCTTTCTTT. The resulting protein is CASSPLWTGVNTEAFF.